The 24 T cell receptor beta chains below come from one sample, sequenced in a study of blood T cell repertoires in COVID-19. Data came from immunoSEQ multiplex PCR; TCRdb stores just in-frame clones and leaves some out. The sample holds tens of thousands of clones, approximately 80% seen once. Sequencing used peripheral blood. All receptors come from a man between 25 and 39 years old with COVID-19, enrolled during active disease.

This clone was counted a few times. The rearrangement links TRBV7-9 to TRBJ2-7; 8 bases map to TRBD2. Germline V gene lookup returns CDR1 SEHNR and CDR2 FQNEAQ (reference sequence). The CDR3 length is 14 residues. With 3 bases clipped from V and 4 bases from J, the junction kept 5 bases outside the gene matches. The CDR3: CASSFSGTQYEQYF. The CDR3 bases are TGTGCCAGCAGCTTTAGCGGGACCCAATACGAGCAGTACTTC.

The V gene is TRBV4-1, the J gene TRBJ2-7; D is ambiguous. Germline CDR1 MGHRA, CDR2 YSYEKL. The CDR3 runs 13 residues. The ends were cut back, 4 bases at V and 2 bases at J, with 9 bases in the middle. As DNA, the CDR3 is TGCGCCAGCAGCCCGGGTCCGGCCTACGAGCAGTACTTC. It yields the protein CASSPGPAYEQYF.

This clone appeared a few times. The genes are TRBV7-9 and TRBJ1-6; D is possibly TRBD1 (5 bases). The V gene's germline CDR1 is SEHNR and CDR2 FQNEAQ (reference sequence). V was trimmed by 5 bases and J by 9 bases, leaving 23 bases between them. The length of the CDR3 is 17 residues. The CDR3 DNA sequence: TGTGCCAGCAGCCTCAACCCGCGACAGACATTCTTTTCACCCCTCCACTTT. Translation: CASSLNPRQTFFSPLHF. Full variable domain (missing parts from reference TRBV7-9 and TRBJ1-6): DTGVSQNPRHKITKRGQNVTFRCDPISEHNRLYWYRQTLGQGPEFLTYFQNEAQLEKSRLLSDRFSAERPKGSFSTLEIQRTEQGDSAMYLCASSLNPRQTFFSPLHFGNGTRLTVT.

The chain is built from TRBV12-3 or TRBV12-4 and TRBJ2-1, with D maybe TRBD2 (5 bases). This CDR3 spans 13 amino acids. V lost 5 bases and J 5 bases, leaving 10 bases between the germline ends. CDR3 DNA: TGTGCCAGCAGTCCGCGGGCCCACAATGAGCAGTTCTTC. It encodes CASSPRAHNEQFF.

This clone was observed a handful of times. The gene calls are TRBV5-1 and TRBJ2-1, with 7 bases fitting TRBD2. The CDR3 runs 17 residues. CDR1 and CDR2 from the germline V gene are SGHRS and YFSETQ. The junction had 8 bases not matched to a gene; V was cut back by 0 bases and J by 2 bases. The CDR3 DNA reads TGCGCCAGCAGCTTGGCCCTCGGGGGGAAGGCCTACAATGAGCAGTTCTTC. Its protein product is CASSLALGGKAYNEQFF. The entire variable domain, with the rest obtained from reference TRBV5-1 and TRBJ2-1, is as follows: KAGVTQTPRYLIKTRGQQVTLSCSPISGHRSVSWYQQTPGQGLQFLFEYFSETQRNKGNFPGRFSGRQFSNSRSEMNVSTLELGDSALYLCASSLALGGKAYNEQFFGPGTRLTVL.

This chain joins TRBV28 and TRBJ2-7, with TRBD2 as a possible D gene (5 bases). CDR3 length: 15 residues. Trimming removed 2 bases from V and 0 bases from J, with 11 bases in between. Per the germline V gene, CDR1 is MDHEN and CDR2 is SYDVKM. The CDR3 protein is CASSLIGGSSYEQYF. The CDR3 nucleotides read TGTGCCAGCAGTTTAATCGGAGGTTCCTCCTACGAGCAGTACTTC.

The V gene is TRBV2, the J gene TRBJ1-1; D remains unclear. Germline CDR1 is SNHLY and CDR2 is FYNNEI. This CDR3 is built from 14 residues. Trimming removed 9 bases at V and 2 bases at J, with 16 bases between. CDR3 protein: CARNENGENTEAFF. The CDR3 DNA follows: TGTGCCAGAAATGAGAACGGTGAAAACACTGAAGCTTTCTTT.

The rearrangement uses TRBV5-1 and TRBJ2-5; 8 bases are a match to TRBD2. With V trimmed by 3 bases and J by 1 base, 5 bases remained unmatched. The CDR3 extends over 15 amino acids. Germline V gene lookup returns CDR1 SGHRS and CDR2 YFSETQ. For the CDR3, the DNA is TGCGCCAGCAGCTGGAGAACTAGCGGCCAAGAGACCCAGTACTTC. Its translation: CASSWRTSGQETQYF.

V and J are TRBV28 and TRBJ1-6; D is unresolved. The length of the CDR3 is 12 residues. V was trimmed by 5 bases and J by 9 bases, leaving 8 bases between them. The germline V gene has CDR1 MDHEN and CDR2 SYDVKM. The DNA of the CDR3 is TGTGCCAGCAGTCCCGGCGGTTCACCCCTCCACTTT. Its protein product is CASSPGGSPLHF.

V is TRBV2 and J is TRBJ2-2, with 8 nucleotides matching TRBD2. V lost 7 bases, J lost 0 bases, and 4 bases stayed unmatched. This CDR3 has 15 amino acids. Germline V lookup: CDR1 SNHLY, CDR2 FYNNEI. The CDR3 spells CASIGGAANTGELFF. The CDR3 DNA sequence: TGTGCCAGCATCGGGGGGGCTGCGAACACCGGGGAGCTGTTTTTT.

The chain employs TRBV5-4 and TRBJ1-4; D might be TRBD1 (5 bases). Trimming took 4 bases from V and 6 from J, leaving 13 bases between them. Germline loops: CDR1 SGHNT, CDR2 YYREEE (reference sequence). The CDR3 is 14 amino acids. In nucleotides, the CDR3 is TGTGCCAGCAGCCTTGACGGGGGGTATGAAAAACTGTTTTTT. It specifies CASSLDGGYEKLFF.

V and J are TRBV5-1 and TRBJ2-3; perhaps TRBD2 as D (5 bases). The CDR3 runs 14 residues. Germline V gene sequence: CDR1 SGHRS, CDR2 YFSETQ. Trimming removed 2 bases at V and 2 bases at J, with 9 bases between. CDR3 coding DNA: TGCGCCAGCAGCTTTGAGGGTAACACAGATACGCAGTATTTT. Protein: CASSFEGNTDTQYF.

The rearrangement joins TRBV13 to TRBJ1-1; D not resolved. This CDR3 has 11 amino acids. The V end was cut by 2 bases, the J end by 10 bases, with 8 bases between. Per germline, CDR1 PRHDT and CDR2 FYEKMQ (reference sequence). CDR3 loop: CASSLHPRAFF. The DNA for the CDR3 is TGTGCCAGCAGCTTACATCCCAGAGCTTTCTTT.

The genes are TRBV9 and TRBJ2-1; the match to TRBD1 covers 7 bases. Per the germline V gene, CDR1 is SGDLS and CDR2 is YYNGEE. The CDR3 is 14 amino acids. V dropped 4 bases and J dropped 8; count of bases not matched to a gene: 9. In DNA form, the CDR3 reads TGTGCCAGCAGCTTACGACAGGGTGGCGATGAGCAGTTCTTC. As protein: CASSLRQGGDEQFF.

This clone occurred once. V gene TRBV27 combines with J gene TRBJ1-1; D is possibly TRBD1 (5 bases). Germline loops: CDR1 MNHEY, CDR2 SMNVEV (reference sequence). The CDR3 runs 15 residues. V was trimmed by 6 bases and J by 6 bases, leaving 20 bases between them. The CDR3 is CASRLKVGGFAEAFF. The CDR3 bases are TGTGCCAGCAGGTTAAAGGTCGGGGGTTTCGCTGAAGCTTTCTTT.

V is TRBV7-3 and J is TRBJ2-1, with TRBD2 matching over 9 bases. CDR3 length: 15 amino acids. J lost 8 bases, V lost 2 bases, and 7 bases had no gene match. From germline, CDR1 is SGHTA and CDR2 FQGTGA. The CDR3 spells CASSLAGGPGDEQFF. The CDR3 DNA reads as TGTGCCAGCAGCTTAGCGGGAGGGCCCGGCGATGAGCAGTTCTTC.

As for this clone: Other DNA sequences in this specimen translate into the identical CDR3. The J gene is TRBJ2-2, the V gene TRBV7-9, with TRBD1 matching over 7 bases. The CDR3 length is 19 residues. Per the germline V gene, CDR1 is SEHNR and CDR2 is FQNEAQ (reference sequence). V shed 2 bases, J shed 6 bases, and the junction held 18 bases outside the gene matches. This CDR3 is CASSLSFRRGRGNAGELFF. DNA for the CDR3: TGTGCCAGCAGCTTAAGTTTTCGGAGAGGCAGGGGGAATGCCGGGGAGCTGTTTTTT.

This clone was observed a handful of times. CDR3 region: CASSLTSGSSYEQYF. Written as DNA, the CDR3 is TGTGCCAGCAGTTTAACTAGCGGGTCCTCCTACGAGCAGTACTTC. This rearrangement joins TRBV27 to TRBJ2-7; 9 nucleotides match TRBD2. The germline gives CDR1 MNHEY, CDR2 SMNVEV (reference sequence). The CDR3 length is 15 residues. After removal of 2 bases from V and 0 bases from J, the junction contained 2 bases not matched to a gene.

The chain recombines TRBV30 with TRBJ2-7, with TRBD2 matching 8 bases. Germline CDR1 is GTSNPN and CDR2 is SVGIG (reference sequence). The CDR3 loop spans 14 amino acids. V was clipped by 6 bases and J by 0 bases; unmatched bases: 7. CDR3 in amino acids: CACLIAGSSYEQYF. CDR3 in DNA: TGTGCCTGTCTTATAGCGGGGAGCTCCTACGAGCAGTACTTC.

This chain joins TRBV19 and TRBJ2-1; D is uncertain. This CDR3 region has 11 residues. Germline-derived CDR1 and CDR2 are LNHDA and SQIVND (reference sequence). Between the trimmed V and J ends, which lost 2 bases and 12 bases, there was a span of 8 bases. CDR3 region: CASSISERQFF. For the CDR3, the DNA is TGTGCCAGTAGTATAAGTGAGCGGCAGTTCTTC. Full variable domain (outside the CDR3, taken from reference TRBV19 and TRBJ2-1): DGGITQSPKYLFRKEGQNVTLSCEQNLNHDAMYWYRQDPGQGLRLIYYSQIVNDFQKGDIAEGYSVSREKKESFPLTVTSAQKNPTAFYLCASSISERQFFGPGTRLTVL.

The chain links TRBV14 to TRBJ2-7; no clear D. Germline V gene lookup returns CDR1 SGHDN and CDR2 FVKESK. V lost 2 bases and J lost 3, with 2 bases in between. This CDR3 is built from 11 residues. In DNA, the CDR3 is TGTGCCAGCAGCCAATACTACGAGCAGTACTTC. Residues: CASSQYYEQYF. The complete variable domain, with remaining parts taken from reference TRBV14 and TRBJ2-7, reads EAGVTQFPSHSVIEKGQTVTLRCDPISGHDNLYWYRRVMGKEIKFLLHFVKESKQDESGMPNNRFLAERTGGTYSTLKVQPAELEDSGVYFCASSQYYEQYFGPGTRLTVT.

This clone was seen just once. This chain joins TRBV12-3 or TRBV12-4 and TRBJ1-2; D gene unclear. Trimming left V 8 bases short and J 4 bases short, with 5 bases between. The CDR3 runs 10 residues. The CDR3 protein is CASAIYGYTF. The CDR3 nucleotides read TGTGCCAGCGCTATCTATGGCTACACCTTC.

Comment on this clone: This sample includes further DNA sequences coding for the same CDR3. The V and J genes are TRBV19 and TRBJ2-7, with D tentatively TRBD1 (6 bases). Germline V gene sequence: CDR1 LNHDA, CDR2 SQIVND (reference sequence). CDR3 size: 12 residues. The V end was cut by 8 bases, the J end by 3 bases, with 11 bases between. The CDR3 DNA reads TGTGCCAGTTCGACAGGAAGCTACGAGCAGTACTTC. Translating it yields CASSTGSYEQYF.

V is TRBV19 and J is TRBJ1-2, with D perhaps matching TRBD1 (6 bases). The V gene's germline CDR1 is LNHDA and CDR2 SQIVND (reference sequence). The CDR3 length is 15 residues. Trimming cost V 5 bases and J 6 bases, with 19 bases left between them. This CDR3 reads CASSPRIDRWDGYTF. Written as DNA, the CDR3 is TGTGCCAGTAGTCCGCGAATAGACAGGTGGGATGGCTACACCTTC.